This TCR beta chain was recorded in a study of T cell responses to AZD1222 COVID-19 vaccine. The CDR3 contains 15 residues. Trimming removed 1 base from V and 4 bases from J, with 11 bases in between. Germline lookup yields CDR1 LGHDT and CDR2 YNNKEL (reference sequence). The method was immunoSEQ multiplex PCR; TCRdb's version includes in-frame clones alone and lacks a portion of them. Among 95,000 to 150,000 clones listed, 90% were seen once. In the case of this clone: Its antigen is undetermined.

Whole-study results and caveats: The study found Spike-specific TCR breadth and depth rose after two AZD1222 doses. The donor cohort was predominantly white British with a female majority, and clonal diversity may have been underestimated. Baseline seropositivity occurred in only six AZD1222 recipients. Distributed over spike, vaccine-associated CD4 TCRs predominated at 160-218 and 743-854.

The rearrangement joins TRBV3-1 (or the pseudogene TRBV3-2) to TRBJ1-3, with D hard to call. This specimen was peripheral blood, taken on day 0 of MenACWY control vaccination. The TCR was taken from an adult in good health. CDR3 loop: CASSQGKHAGNTIYF. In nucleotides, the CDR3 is TGTGCCAGCAGCCAAGGGAAACACGCCGGAAACACCATATATTTT.